Following are 2 T cell receptor beta chains from one sample sequenced in a study of T cells in Graves' hyperthyroidism and ophthalmopathy. RNA transcripts gave rise to amplified TCR beta CDR3 regions. The HTBI set primed first-round TCR CDR3 RT-PCR. Using its own MiXCR run on the multiplex PCR reads, TCRdb lists one record per CDR3 protein. The table lists almost 350,000 distinct CDR3 sequences, 15% to 20% of them singletons. The sequenced material came from blood. The receptors were sampled from a woman aged 40 to 50 with Graves' ophthalmopathy.

This clonotype was seen repeatedly, ten times or more. The CDR3 reads CASSNRGHQPQHF. The CDR3 DNA follows: TGTGCCAGCAGCAACAGGGGGCATCAGCCCCAGCATTTT. The rearrangement joins TRBV27 to TRBJ1-5; 9 bases map to TRBD1. The germline CDR1 and CDR2 sequences are MNHEY and SMNVEV (reference sequence). With V trimmed by 6 bases and J by 5 bases, 2 bases remained unmatched. The length of the CDR3 is 13 residues.

This clonotype was seen ten or more times. The chain carries TRBV28 and TRBJ2-2, with D tentatively TRBD1 (6 bases). There are 15 residues in the CDR3. From germline, CDR1 is MDHEN and CDR2 SYDVKM. Trimming took 7 bases from V and 0 from J, leaving 12 bases between them. The CDR3 is CASKRQAPNTGELFF. The CDR3 region has the DNA TGTGCCAGCAAACGACAGGCGCCGAACACCGGGGAGCTGTTTTTT.